This T cell receptor (beta chain) was profiled in a study of cytomegalovirus exposure and HLA in healthy donors. The CDR3 covers 17 residues. The germline V gene has CDR1 MDHEN and CDR2 SYDVKM. Comment on this clone: The junction does not match germline at one end; this may be a read error.

Vbeta (60) and Jbeta (13) primers were used in the PCR. Clones were sequenced by immunoSEQ multiplex PCR, and TCRdb holds only the in-frame ones, with some missing. There are over 150,000 clones in the sample; 70% to 80% occur only once, and approximately 2.3% lies in the top ten. The origin of this receptor is a young man in good health and CMV-seronegative. Sequencing used PBMCs. The gene calls are TRBV28 and TRBJ1-6; D is ambiguous. CDR3 sequence: CASSLPHVGSYNSPLNF. DNA of the CDR3: TGTGCCAGCAGTTTGCCCCATGTGGGCTCCTATAATTCACCCCTCAACTTT.